This TCR beta chain was documented in a study of T cells in Graves' hyperthyroidism and ophthalmopathy. This clonotype was counted at least ten times. Its target is unknown. Together with thyroid ultrasound, orbital computed tomography, serum thyroxine and TRAb, clinical symptoms were used for diagnoses. The length of the CDR3 is 14 residues. Germline V lookup: CDR1 MNHEY, CDR2 SMNVEV (reference sequence). The V end lost 2 bases, the J end lost 14 bases, and 16 bases lay between the germline ends. Points from the study as a whole: The model identified upcoming ophthalmopathy a median 6.5 months ahead of onset.

Researchers took RNA transcripts and amplified the TCR beta CDR3 regions from them. RT-PCR in the first round (using the HTBI primer set) targeted the TCR CDR3. TCRdb re-derived calls from the multiplex PCR reads in MiXCR, one entry per CDR3 protein. The data hold approximately 360,000 distinct CDR3 sequences, with less than 20% observed a single time. Sequencing was performed on blood. This sequence originates from a woman younger than 30 with Graves' hyperthyroidism that later progressed to Graves' ophthalmopathy. J is TRBJ1-6 and V is TRBV27, with D perhaps TRBD1 (6 bases). For the CDR3, the DNA is TGTGCCAGCAGTTTAGCGGCACAGGGACCCACCCTCCACTTT. Protein sequence: CASSLAAQGPTLHF.